This T cell receptor beta chain derives from a study of cytomegalovirus exposure and HLA in healthy donors. Study-wide findings and caveats: Immune exposure information comprised only CMV serostatus. Previous analysis showed most TCR beta V segments were productive about 90% or about 30% of the time. Relative to the approximately 700-donor mean, N-insertions were reportedly fewer in an Asian-associated ancestry cluster in a later analysis. Using a false discovery rate of 0.05, a later analysis showed that 16,951 TCR beta sequences were associated with HLA alleles.

The study ran its PCR with 60 Vbeta and 13 Jbeta primers. TCRdb's copy holds only in-frame clones and misses some; the assay was immunoSEQ multiplex PCR. This repertoire shows about 150,000 clones, 79% found once; its top ten account for 6% to 7.5%. The CDR3 is 13 amino acids. V gave up 0 bases and J gave up 6 bases; unmatched junction bases: 2. Germline V gene sequence: CDR1 SGHTS, CDR2 YDEGEE. Remarks on this clone: Antigen: not known.

The source material was PBMCs. The sequence was obtained from a middle-aged man in good health and CMV-seropositive. This chain joins TRBV5-8 and TRBJ1-1; 7 bases agree with TRBD1. CDR3 sequence: CASSLDRGAEAFF. The CDR3, as DNA: TGTGCCAGCAGCTTGGACAGGGGCGCTGAAGCTTTCTTT.